The rows below give T cell receptor beta chains drawn from one sample of a study of CD8 T cells in ankylosing spondylitis. TCRdb analysed the 5' RACE reads with MiXCR anew, one entry per CDR3 protein. There are fewer than 200,000 distinct CDR3 sequences in the sample; 9.5% to 10% occur only once, and about 15% lies in the top ten. Sequenced material: blood, either unsorted or a sorted T cell fraction (not recorded which). Receptors were obtained from a female donor with ankylosing spondylitis or in good health (not recorded which). The CDR3 runs from the conserved cysteine through the conserved F or W. Fields, in order: CDR3 protein, CDR3 DNA, clone size, V gene, D gene, J gene. The D gene is left open where the match is weak. For some rows the clone size is stated as once, few or many, or as a class when expanded; others skip it.

CDR3aa: CSARSEGEGPSLDIQYF
CDR3nt: TGCAGTGCTAGGTCGGAGGGGGAGGGCCCCAGTTTGGACATTCAGTACTTC
abundance: few
v_gene: TRBV20-1
d_gene: NA
j_gene: TRBJ2-4

CDR3aa: CASRSPGAYEQYF
CDR3nt: TGTGCCAGCAGAAGTCCAGGGGCCTACGAGCAGTACTTC
abundance: many
v_gene: TRBV5-5
d_gene: NA
j_gene: TRBJ2-7

CDR3aa: CASSFSAEGGSNQPQHF
CDR3nt: TGTGCCAGCAGTTTCTCCGCGGAGGGTGGGAGCAATCAGCCCCAGCATTTT
abundance: NA
v_gene: TRBV28
d_gene: NA
j_gene: TRBJ1-5

CDR3aa: CASSAIYTEAFF
CDR3nt: TGTGCCAGCAGTGCGATTTACACTGAAGCTTTCTTT
abundance: few
v_gene: TRBV25-1
d_gene: NA
j_gene: TRBJ1-1

CDR3aa: CASSPTHTGTEEQYF
CDR3nt: TGCGCCAGCAGCCCCACTCATACCGGGACAGAGGAGCAGTACTTC
abundance: few
v_gene: TRBV4-3
d_gene: TRBD1
j_gene: TRBJ2-7

CDR3aa: CSARTSGDYEQYF
CDR3nt: TGCAGTGCTAGGACTAGCGGGGACTACGAGCAGTACTTC
abundance: few
v_gene: TRBV20-1
d_gene: TRBD2
j_gene: TRBJ2-7

CDR3aa: CASSYWRRGNTGELFF
CDR3nt: TGTGCCAGCAGTTACTGGCGGAGGGGGAACACCGGGGAGCTGTTTTTT
abundance: NA
v_gene: TRBV6-2/TRBV6-3
d_gene: NA
j_gene: TRBJ2-2

CDR3aa: CASRPTGLAGVDTQYF
CDR3nt: TGTGCCAGCAGACCGACGGGACTAGCGGGAGTCGATACGCAGTATTTT
abundance: many
v_gene: TRBV12-3/TRBV12-4
d_gene: TRBD2
j_gene: TRBJ2-3

CDR3aa: CASRGQETTGELFF
CDR3nt: TGTGCCAGCAGGGGACAGGAGACCACCGGGGAGCTGTTTTTT
abundance: NA
v_gene: TRBV12-3/TRBV12-4
d_gene: TRBD1
j_gene: TRBJ2-2

CDR3aa: CASSRVGESGELFF
CDR3nt: TGTGCCAGCAGCCGTGTTGGGGAATCCGGGGAGCTGTTTTTT
abundance: once
v_gene: TRBV7-3
d_gene: NA
j_gene: TRBJ2-2

CDR3aa: CASSIAFSASTDTQYF
CDR3nt: TGTGCCAGTAGTATAGCGTTTTCGGCTAGCACAGATACGCAGTATTTT
abundance: NA
v_gene: TRBV19
d_gene: NA
j_gene: TRBJ2-3

CDR3aa: CASSESEPWAGRENNEQYF
CDR3nt: TGCGCCAGCAGTGAGTCGGAACCCTGGGCCGGGAGAGAGAACAACGAGCAGTACTTC
abundance: few
v_gene: TRBV10-2
d_gene: NA
j_gene: TRBJ2-7

CDR3aa: CASRPSGRNYEQYF
CDR3nt: TGTGCCAGCAGACCTAGCGGGAGGAACTACGAGCAGTACTTC
abundance: few
v_gene: TRBV7-2
d_gene: TRBD2
j_gene: TRBJ2-7

CDR3aa: CASSVGAEQFF
CDR3nt: TGTGCCAGCAGCGTAGGGGCTGAGCAGTTCTTC
abundance: NA
v_gene: TRBV9
d_gene: NA
j_gene: TRBJ2-1

CDR3aa: CGVTGLQLDEQYF
CDR3nt: TGTGGAGTGACGGGCCTCCAACTCGACGAGCAGTACTTC
abundance: few
v_gene: TRBV6-2/TRBV6-3
d_gene: NA
j_gene: TRBJ2-7

CDR3aa: CARSLGPNSYEQYF
CDR3nt: TGTGCCAGGAGCCTGGGGCCTAACTCCTACGAGCAGTACTTC
abundance: NA
v_gene: TRBV8-2
d_gene: NA
j_gene: TRBJ2-7

CDR3aa: CASSPSGRAFLTGELFF
CDR3nt: TGTGCCAGCAGCCCAAGCGGGAGGGCCTTTTTGACCGGGGAGCTGTTTTTT
abundance: few
v_gene: TRBV13
d_gene: TRBD2
j_gene: TRBJ2-2

CDR3aa: CASSQDRGSGFTYEQYF
CDR3nt: TGCGCCAGCAGCCAAGATCGGGGGTCTGGCTTCACCTACGAGCAGTACTTC
abundance: NA
v_gene: TRBV4-3
d_gene: NA
j_gene: TRBJ2-7

CDR3aa: CSVGGSSYNEQFF
CDR3nt: TGCAGCGTTGGGGGTAGCTCCTACAATGAGCAGTTCTTC
abundance: few
v_gene: TRBV29-1
d_gene: NA
j_gene: TRBJ2-1

CDR3aa: CASSPTAHNEQLF
CDR3nt: TGTGCCAGCAGTCCAACGGCCCACAATGAGCAGCTCTTC
abundance: NA
v_gene: TRBV6-6
d_gene: NA
j_gene: TRBJ2-1

CDR3aa: CSASSAYEQYF
CDR3nt: TGCAGTGCTAGTTCTGCCTACGAGCAGTACTTC
abundance: few
v_gene: TRBV20-1
d_gene: NA
j_gene: TRBJ2-7

CDR3aa: CASSLRPVAGRAPHEQYF
CDR3nt: TGTGCCAGCAGCTTAAGGCCCGTAGCGGGGAGGGCCCCACACGAGCAGTACTTC
abundance: NA
v_gene: TRBV7-3
d_gene: TRBD2
j_gene: TRBJ2-7

CDR3aa: CASSFGGGNTEAFF
CDR3nt: TGTGCCAGCAGTTTTGGTGGTGGGAACACTGAAGCTTTCTTT
abundance: few
v_gene: TRBV12-3/TRBV12-4
d_gene: NA
j_gene: TRBJ1-1

CDR3aa: CAWSVALHSGSQETQYF
CDR3nt: TGTGCCTGGAGTGTCGCCCTCCACAGCGGGAGCCAAGAGACCCAGTACTTC
abundance: NA
v_gene: TRBV30
d_gene: TRBD2
j_gene: TRBJ2-5

CDR3aa: CASSGYISPLNEQFF
CDR3nt: TGTGCCAGCAGCGGGTATATATCCCCCCTGAATGAGCAGTTCTTC
abundance: NA
v_gene: TRBV7-9
d_gene: NA
j_gene: TRBJ2-1

CDR3aa: CASSLTARGETQYF
CDR3nt: TGTGCCAGCAGTTTGACGGCAAGGGGAGAGACCCAGTACTTC
abundance: few
v_gene: TRBV12-3/TRBV12-4
d_gene: NA
j_gene: TRBJ2-5

CDR3aa: CASSLTLGEEQYF
CDR3nt: TGTGCCAGCAGCTTAACCCTCGGGGAGGAGCAGTACTTC
abundance: few
v_gene: TRBV11-2
d_gene: NA
j_gene: TRBJ2-7

CDR3aa: CASSLVAGATNEKLFF
CDR3nt: TGTGCCAGCAGCTTAGTGGCGGGGGCAACTAATGAAAAACTGTTTTTT
abundance: few
v_gene: TRBV7-2
d_gene: NA
j_gene: TRBJ1-4

CDR3aa: CASSRAWTGPYEQYF
CDR3nt: TGTGCCAGCAGCCGAGCGTGGACAGGGCCCTACGAGCAGTACTTC
abundance: few
v_gene: TRBV5-4
d_gene: TRBD1
j_gene: TRBJ2-7

CDR3aa: CASSQIPPKQGRDTEAFF
CDR3nt: TGTGCCAGCAGCCAGATCCCCCCAAAACAGGGGAGGGACACTGAAGCTTTCTTT
abundance: NA
v_gene: TRBV3-1
d_gene: TRBD1
j_gene: TRBJ1-1

CDR3aa: CATSDGQGGETQYF
CDR3nt: TGTGCCACCAGTGATGGACAGGGCGGGGAGACCCAGTACTTC
abundance: few
v_gene: TRBV24-1
d_gene: TRBD1
j_gene: TRBJ2-5

CDR3aa: CASSLAGFYNEQFF
CDR3nt: TGTGCCAGCAGCTTAGCGGGATTTTACAATGAGCAGTTCTTC
abundance: many
v_gene: TRBV7-8
d_gene: NA
j_gene: TRBJ2-1

CDR3aa: CASSPSGANYGYTF
CDR3nt: TGTGCCAGCAGCCCTTCAGGAGCCAACTATGGCTACACCTTC
abundance: few
v_gene: TRBV7-9
d_gene: NA
j_gene: TRBJ1-2

CDR3aa: CASSVSENTEAFF
CDR3nt: TGTGCCAGCAGCGTCTCAGAGAACACTGAAGCTTTCTTT
abundance: NA
v_gene: TRBV11-3
d_gene: NA
j_gene: TRBJ1-1

CDR3aa: CASRGVEQYF
CDR3nt: TGTGCCAGCAGGGGGGTGGAGCAGTACTTC
abundance: NA
v_gene: TRBV2
d_gene: NA
j_gene: TRBJ2-7

CDR3aa: CASSSAGLYNEQFF
CDR3nt: TGTGCCAGCAGCTCGGCGGGCCTATACAATGAGCAGTTCTTC
abundance: few
v_gene: TRBV7-9
d_gene: NA
j_gene: TRBJ2-1

CDR3aa: CASSIAQGHYEQYF
CDR3nt: TGTGCCAGTAGTATCGCCCAGGGACACTACGAGCAGTACTTC
abundance: few
v_gene: TRBV19
d_gene: NA
j_gene: TRBJ2-7

CDR3aa: CASSQGGHPYEQYF
CDR3nt: TGTGCCAGCAGTCAGGGAGGACATCCCTACGAGCAGTACTTC
abundance: NA
v_gene: TRBV7-2
d_gene: NA
j_gene: TRBJ2-7

CDR3aa: CASSLAGGRSDTQYF
CDR3nt: TGTGCCAGCAGCCTAGCGGGCGGGCGTTCAGATACGCAGTATTTT
abundance: few
v_gene: TRBV27
d_gene: TRBD2
j_gene: TRBJ2-3

CDR3aa: CATTTGLAGGEQFF
CDR3nt: TGTGCCACCACGACCGGACTAGCGGGAGGCGAGCAGTTCTTC
abundance: few
v_gene: TRBV28
d_gene: TRBD2
j_gene: TRBJ2-1

CDR3aa: CASSQRTGRIYEQYF
CDR3nt: TGCGCCAGCAGTCAGAGGACAGGGCGGATCTACGAGCAGTACTTC
abundance: few
v_gene: TRBV23-1
d_gene: TRBD1
j_gene: TRBJ2-7

CDR3aa: CASSEAWGSTEAFF
CDR3nt: TGTGCCAGCAGTGAAGCGTGGGGTTCCACTGAAGCTTTCTTT
abundance: many
v_gene: TRBV2
d_gene: NA
j_gene: TRBJ1-1

CDR3aa: CASSHRRTGGVEQYF
CDR3nt: TGTGCCAGCAGCCACCGGAGGACAGGGGGTGTCGAGCAGTACTTC
abundance: NA
v_gene: TRBV28
d_gene: TRBD1
j_gene: TRBJ2-7

CDR3aa: CASSLAPRDRGLEQYF
CDR3nt: TGTGCCAGCAGTTTAGCGCCTAGGGACAGGGGGCTCGAGCAGTACTTC
abundance: few
v_gene: TRBV12-3/TRBV12-4
d_gene: TRBD1
j_gene: TRBJ2-7

CDR3aa: CASSSTSGTGELFF
CDR3nt: TGTGCCAGCAGTTCGACTAGCGGGACCGGGGAGCTGTTTTTT
abundance: few
v_gene: TRBV6-2/TRBV6-3
d_gene: TRBD2
j_gene: TRBJ2-2

CDR3aa: CASSGTMSSYEQYF
CDR3nt: TGTGCCAGCAGCGGGACGATGAGCTCCTACGAGCAGTACTTC
abundance: many
v_gene: TRBV2
d_gene: NA
j_gene: TRBJ2-7

CDR3aa: CASSLNIAGSKNIQYF
CDR3nt: TGTGCCAGCAGTTTAAATATAGCGGGATCGAAAAACATTCAGTACTTC
abundance: few
v_gene: TRBV6-2/TRBV6-3
d_gene: TRBD2
j_gene: TRBJ2-4

CDR3aa: CASSQLAYNEQFF
CDR3nt: TGTGCCAGCAGCCAATTAGCCTACAATGAGCAGTTCTTC
abundance: many
v_gene: TRBV16
d_gene: NA
j_gene: TRBJ2-1

CDR3aa: CASSPLAEQYF
CDR3nt: TGTGCCAGCAGTCCATTGGCCGAGCAGTACTTC
abundance: NA
v_gene: TRBV6-1
d_gene: NA
j_gene: TRBJ2-7

CDR3aa: CASSSRRDRMVGTF
CDR3nt: TGTGCCAGCAGCTCCCGGAGGGATAGGATGGTAGGCACCTTC
abundance: few
v_gene: TRBV13
d_gene: NA
j_gene: TRBJ1-2